This T cell receptor (beta chain) was identified in a study of OX40 agonist ivuxolimab in advanced cancers. Background on the study: Dose-escalation cases comprised hepatocellular carcinoma, melanoma, renal cell or head and neck cancer. A partial response was reached by three patients: one with hepatocellular carcinoma and two with cutaneous melanoma.

Study results and caveats: Some nonresponders additionally presented with little normalized T-cell clonal expansion.

Clones were sequenced by immunoSEQ multiplex PCR, and TCRdb holds only the in-frame ones, with some missing. This repertoire shows approximately 64,000 clones, approximately 86% found once; its top ten account for approximately 3%. Concerning this clone itself: Its antigen is not identified.

The clonotype was recovered from an adult with an advanced solid tumor such as melanoma, head and neck, liver or kidney cancer. Sequences were derived from CD4+ or CD8+ T cells sorted from blood, sampled in a trial of the OX40 agonist ivuxolimab.

This CDR3 reads CATSLAGGNNEQFF. CDR3 sequence (DNA): TGTGCCACTTCCCTAGCGGGAGGTAACAATGAGCAGTTCTTC. The chain joins TRBV28 to TRBJ2-1; 11 nucleotides line up with TRBD2. CDR1 and CDR2 (germline): MDHEN, SYDVKM. This CDR3 spans 14 amino acids. The ends lost 10 bases at V and 5 bases at J; junction bases unmatched: 7.